This entry concerns a single TCR beta chain. The data were taken from a study of human versus mouse CDR3 diversity and MHC coevolution. CDR3 length equals 15 residues. CDR1 and CDR2 from the germline V gene are SGHAT and FQNNGV. Between the trimmed V and J ends, which lost 1 base and 0 bases, there was a span of 9 bases. Method: immunoSEQ multiplex PCR; TCRdb's copy keeps in-frame clones and lacks some. The sample lists 55,000 to 65,000 clones; about 94% were seen once. The specimen sequenced was naive CD4+ T cells from blood. Subset described: CD45RO-negative CD62L-positive naive CD4 T cells. The chain employs TRBV11-2 and TRBJ1-2; D perhaps matches TRBD1 (5 bases). This receptor was identified in a person aged 55 to 75 in good health. The CDR3 sequence: CASSLAAGTNYGYTF. CDR3 nucleotide sequence: TGTGCCAGCAGCTTAGCGGCAGGGACTAACTATGGCTACACCTTC.